Below, 24 T cell receptor beta chains from the same sample are listed, as sequenced in a study of T cells in Graves' hyperthyroidism and ophthalmopathy. Amplified TCR beta CDR3 regions derived from RNA transcripts. An initial round of RT-PCR targeting the TCR CDR3 relied on the HTBI primer set. TCRdb re-derived calls from the multiplex PCR reads in MiXCR, one entry per CDR3 protein. The repertoire includes 450,000 to 700,000 distinct CDR3 sequences, more than 45% of them detected once, and more than 7% sits in the top ten. The specimen sequenced was peripheral blood or thyroid tissue (not recorded which). The source of these receptors is a woman aged 18-29 years with Graves' hyperthyroidism.

Worth noting for this clonotype: A much larger clone differs from this one at a single base, so this may be a read error. The chain combines TRBV2 with TRBJ1-1; no clear D gene. Germline loops: CDR1 SNHLY, CDR2 FYNNEI. Trimming took 9 bases from V and 3 from J, leaving 5 bases between them. The CDR3 has 10 amino acids. CDR3 DNA: TGTGCCAGAATGGACACTGAAGCTTTCTTT. This sequence encodes CARMDTEAFF.

The chain employs TRBV20-1 and TRBJ2-7, with 8 positions matching TRBD2. V lost 3 bases and J lost 0; bases outside the gene matches: 7. Germline loops: CDR1 DFQATT, CDR2 SNEGSKA (reference sequence). This CDR3 comprises 15 residues. This CDR3 reads CSASRNSGNSYEQYF. CDR3 sequence (DNA): TGCAGTGCTAGCAGGAATAGCGGGAACTCCTACGAGCAGTACTTC.

This clonotype occurred many times. This sequence joins TRBV7-3 and TRBJ2-7; D unresolved. This CDR3 has 15 residues. V was trimmed by 2 bases and J by 3 bases, leaving 14 bases between them. Germline V gives CDR1 SGHTA, CDR2 FQGTGA. The CDR3: CASSLSPEYHYEQYF. The CDR3 region has the DNA TGTGCCAGCAGCTTATCCCCGGAATACCACTACGAGCAGTACTTC.

The rearrangement joins TRBV7-2 to TRBJ1-4, with 10 positions matching TRBD1. The CDR3 is made up of 13 amino acids. The trim removed 5 bases at V and 11 bases at J, leaving 5 bases unmatched. The germline V gene encodes CDR1 SGHTA and CDR2 FQGNSA. CDR3 bases: TGTGCCAGCAGCGGGACAGGGGTGGTCAAACTGTTTTTT. Translation: CASSGTGVVKLFF.

This chain joins TRBV7-1 and TRBJ2-5; TRBD1 is a possible D gene (6 bases). The DNA end favors TRBJ2-1, so the J call may be wrong. TRBV7-1 is recorded as an ORF, its role being uncertain. The CDR3 has 16 amino acids. CDR3 DNA sequence: TGTGCCAGCAGTCAGTGGGGACAATCCTCCTACAATGAGCAGTTCTTC. Protein: CASSQWGQSSYNEQFF.

There are many counts of this clonotype. The chain employs TRBV7-2 and TRBJ1-5; D uncertain. The CDR3 totals 14 residues. Trimming left V 3 bases short and J 5 bases short, with 11 bases between. CDR1 SGHTA and CDR2 FQGNSA come from the germline V gene. The CDR3 reads CASSLEDLDQPQHF. The DNA for the CDR3 is TGTGCCAGCAGCTTGGAGGATCTAGATCAGCCCCAGCATTTT.

This clonotype was found once. V usage is TRBV6-1 and J usage is TRBJ2-5; D is possibly TRBD1 or TRBD2 (5 bases each). Germline CDR1 MNHNS, CDR2 SASEGT. V was cut by 8 bases and J by 5 bases, with 18 bases left in between. The CDR3 has 14 residues. The DNA for the CDR3 is TGTGCCAGCGGTTTGTACGGCAGGGAGGAGACCCAGTACTTC. Its protein product is CASGLYGREETQYF.

The gene calls are TRBV4-3 and TRBJ1-1; 9 nucleotides align to TRBD1. This CDR3 spans 13 amino acids. V lost 5 bases to trimming and J lost 11 bases; unmatched junction nucleotides: 9. Germline CDR1 LGHNA, CDR2 YSLEER. DNA of the CDR3: TGCGCCAGCAGCTTCGAGGGACAGGGTTCTGCTTTCTTT. As protein: CASSFEGQGSAFF.

This clonotype was picked up many times. The chain has TRBV10-3 and TRBJ1-1; D remains ambiguous. There are 15 residues in the CDR3. Trimming shortened V by 0 bases and J by 2 bases, and 10 bases separated the two germline ends. CDR1 ENHRY and CDR2 SYGVKD come from the germline V gene. CDR3 protein: CAISESAEANTEAFF. The CDR3, as DNA: TGTGCCATCAGTGAGTCGGCGGAGGCCAACACTGAAGCTTTCTTT.

In its sample, this clonotype was seen once. The CDR3 does not end in the conserved phenylalanine or tryptophan, so this is likely a read error. It is unclear where the CDR3 begins or ends on the DNA, so no DNA is shown, and the CDR3 is as TCRdb lists it. The chain uses TRBV20-1 and TRBJ1-2; TRBD1, the table's D call, was not compared with the DNA. CDR1 and CDR2 (germline): DFQATT, SNEGSKA (reference sequence). The CDR3 totals 8 residues, both ends included. The CDR3 protein is CSARAGTG.

This chain connects TRBV10-2 to TRBJ1-2; D is ambiguous. The CDR3 contains 12 residues. Germline V lookup: CDR1 WSHSY, CDR2 SAAADI. The V end lost 4 bases, the J end lost 10 bases, and 13 bases lay between the germline ends. As DNA, the CDR3 is TGCGCCAGCAGTGTGGAGGGTCGGTCCTACACCTTC. This translates into CASSVEGRSYTF.

Points on this clonotype: This could be a read error, since a much larger clone is one nucleotide away. This chain uses TRBV19 with TRBJ2-2; D call uncertain. Germline CDR1 and CDR2: LNHDA and SQIVND (reference sequence). Between the trimmed V and J ends, which lost 3 bases and 3 bases, there was a span of 17 bases. The CDR3 has 17 residues. DNA of the CDR3: TGTGCCAGTAGTATGCGGCTCACGTCAGTAGACACCGGGGAGCTGTTTTTT. Translating gives CASSMRLTSVDTGELFF. The full variable domain, completed using reference TRBV19 and TRBJ2-2, is DGGITQSPKYLFRKEGQNVTLSCEQNLNHDAMYWYRQDPGQGLRLIYYSQIVNDFQKGDIAEGYSVSREKKESFPLTVTSAQKNPTAFYLCASSMRLTSVDTGELFFGEGSRLTVL.

V is TRBV7-9 and J is TRBJ2-5; TRBD2 matches 13 bases. V trimming: 1 base; J trimming: 5 bases; junction bases outside the gene matches: 7. CDR3 length: 17 residues. Germline V gene sequence: CDR1 SEHNR, CDR2 FQNEAQ (reference sequence). DNA of the CDR3: TGTGCCAGCAGCTTAGGAGGACTAGCGGGGGTCGGGGAGACCCAGTACTTC. Translating it yields CASSLGGLAGVGETQYF. Looking up the rest from reference TRBV7-9 and TRBJ2-5 gives the full variable domain: DTGVSQNPRHKITKRGQNVTFRCDPISEHNRLYWYRQTLGQGPEFLTYFQNEAQLEKSRLLSDRFSAERPKGSFSTLEIQRTEQGDSAMYLCASSLGGLAGVGETQYFGPGTRLLVL.

Turning to this clonotype: A junction end diverges from the germline sequence, so it may reflect a read error. The V gene is TRBV7-9, the J gene TRBJ2-3; no clear D gene. The V gene's germline CDR1 is SEHNR and CDR2 FQNEAQ (reference sequence). The CDR3 has 12 residues. The CDR3 protein is CASSPSWDTQCF. The CDR3 nucleotides are TGTGCCAGCAGTCCAAGTTGGGATACGCAGTGTTTT.

V and J are TRBV11-1 and TRBJ2-1, with D possibly TRBD1 on 6 matching bases. The DNA end is a closer match to TRBJ2-7, so the J assignment may be wrong. Germline V gives CDR1 SGHAT, CDR2 FQDESV (reference sequence). There are 16 residues in the CDR3. CDR3 sequence: CASSPNRVASYNEQYF. The CDR3 bases are TGTGCCAGCAGCCCGAACAGGGTGGCTTCCTACAATGAGCAGTACTTC.

The chain carries TRBV15 and TRBJ1-6, with a possible D match to TRBD1 (5 bases). The germline V gene has CDR1 LNHNV and CDR2 YYDKDF (reference sequence). Trimming pared 0 bases from V and 10 bases from J, leaving 7 bases between. The CDR3 loop spans 13 amino acids. This CDR3 is CATSRDGDSPLHF. In DNA form, the CDR3 reads TGTGCCACCAGCAGAGACGGGGACTCACCCCTCCACTTT. The full variable domain, its missing parts supplied by reference TRBV15 and TRBJ1-6, is DAMVIQNPRYQVTQFGKPVTLSCSQTLNHNVMYWYQQKSSQAPKLLFHYYDKDFNNEADTPDNFQSRRPNTSFCFLDIRSPGLGDTAMYLCATSRDGDSPLHFGNGTRLTVT.

V is TRBV15 and J is TRBJ1-3, with no clear D. The CDR3 contains 14 residues. The ends were cut back, 1 base at V and 15 bases at J, with 19 bases in the middle. Germline V CDR1 and CDR2: LNHNV, YYDKDF (reference sequence). CDR3: CATSRVVSGSPAYF. The CDR3 nucleotides read TGTGCCACCAGCAGAGTCGTCTCTGGATCTCCCGCATATTTT.

The chain uses TRBV29-1 and TRBJ2-7; 9 nucleotides match TRBD2. Germline V lookup: CDR1 SQVTM, CDR2 ANQGSEA. Losses at the gene ends were 8 bases for V and 0 bases for J; bases not matched to a gene: 5. The CDR3 has 13 residues. Written as DNA, the CDR3 is TGCAGCCCACCGGGACTAGCCTCCTACGAGCAGTACTTC. As protein: CSPPGLASYEQYF.

The chain joins TRBV10-3 to TRBJ1-1; D gene unclear. The germline V and J ends were trimmed by 10 bases and 1 base, with 13 bases remaining between them. The CDR3 extends over 13 amino acids. Germline values: CDR1 ENHRY, CDR2 SYGVKD. The CDR3 loop reads CATVLGSNTEAFF. The CDR3 DNA reads TGTGCCACCGTTTTAGGGTCGAACACTGAAGCTTTCTTT.

The chain employs TRBV24-1 and TRBJ2-1; D possibly corresponds to TRBD2 (5 bases). The DNA matches TRBJ2-7 better at its end, which makes the J call doubtful. Per the germline V gene, CDR1 is KGHDR and CDR2 is SFDVKD. The CDR3 extends over 16 amino acids. CDR3 in DNA: TGTGCCACCAGTGATTCTCCTCCGGGGTACTACAATGAGCAGTACTTC. Translated, it gives CATSDSPPGYYNEQYF.

This clonotype was counted many times. The chain uses TRBV6-5 and TRBJ1-6; D remains ambiguous. Germline CDR1 is MNHEY and CDR2 is SVGAGI. CDR3 length: 14 residues. Trimming shortened V by 2 bases and J by 13 bases, and 15 bases separated the two germline ends. CDR3 nucleotide sequence: TGTGCCAGCAGTTACGCACAGACGGTTTGGCCCCTCCACTTT. This sequence encodes CASSYAQTVWPLHF.

The chain links TRBV7-9 to TRBJ2-4; perhaps TRBD1 as D (6 bases). Trimming cost V 3 bases and J 7 bases, with 19 bases left between them. Germline CDR1 SEHNR, CDR2 FQNEAQ (reference sequence). CDR3 size: 16 residues. CDR3 DNA sequence: TGTGCCAGCAGCTTGAACCAGGTTGGGGGCTCTAACATTCAGTACTTC. Amino acids: CASSLNQVGGSNIQYF.

This clonotype showed up just a few times. V usage is TRBV29-1 and J usage is TRBJ2-7; 10 bases are a match to TRBD2. Per the germline V gene, CDR1 is SQVTM and CDR2 is ANQGSEA. V gave up 2 bases and J gave up 0 bases; unmatched junction bases: 4. The CDR3 extends over 15 amino acids. The CDR3 loop reads CSVERAGGRSYEQYF. The CDR3, as DNA: TGCAGCGTTGAACGAGCGGGAGGGCGCTCCTACGAGCAGTACTTC.

The genes are TRBV20-1 and TRBJ1-2, with D unclear. Trimming shortened V by 2 bases and J by 5 bases, and 9 bases separated the two germline ends. The CDR3 runs to 12 residues. CDR1 and CDR2 (germline): DFQATT, SNEGSKA (reference sequence). Here the CDR3 reads CSARPVGYGYTF. The CDR3 DNA follows: TGCAGTGCTAGACCAGTGGGGTATGGCTACACCTTC.